Listed here are 8 T cell receptor beta chains from one sample, sequenced in a study of cytomegalovirus exposure and HLA in healthy donors. TCRdb's copy holds only in-frame clones and misses some; the assay was immunoSEQ multiplex PCR. The data contain 150,000 to 200,000 clones, 84% of them singletons. Sequencing input: PBMCs. All receptors derive from a man aged 30 to 45 in good health and CMV-seropositive.

The V call is TRBV9, the J call TRBJ2-7; 7 positions agree with TRBD2. This CDR3 comprises 14 residues. V dropped 3 bases and J dropped 0; count of bases not matched to a gene: 3. Germline lookup yields CDR1 SGDLS and CDR2 YYNGEE. The CDR3 here is CASSEGGGSYEQYF. The CDR3 DNA follows: TGTGCCAGCAGCGAGGGCGGGGGCTCCTACGAGCAGTACTTC. The complete variable domain, with remaining parts taken from reference TRBV9 and TRBJ2-7, reads DSGVTQTPKHLITATGQRVTLRCSPRSGDLSVYWYQQSLDQGLQFLIQYYNGEERAKGNILERFSAQQFPDLHSELNLSSLELGDSALYFCASSEGGGSYEQYFGPGTRLTVT.

The chain combines TRBV7-8 with TRBJ1-2, with a possible D match to TRBD1 (5 bases). Trimming removed 5 bases at V and 5 bases at J, with 21 bases between. This CDR3 has 16 amino acids. In germline, CDR1 is SGHVS, CDR2 FQNEAQ. The CDR3 DNA is TGTGCCAGCAGCCCGCAGGGACTCAACTTCTTATATGGCTACACCTTC. Encoded protein: CASSPQGLNFLYGYTF.

The J gene is TRBJ2-1, the V gene TRBV29-1; 7 nucleotides align to TRBD1. Trimming took 4 bases from V and 7 from J; bases not matched to a gene: 7. The CDR3 consists of 13 residues. Per germline, CDR1 SQVTM and CDR2 ANQGSEA. The CDR3 DNA sequence: TGCAGCGTTGGAGACAGGGATCGAAATGAGCAGTTCTTC. This codes for CSVGDRDRNEQFF.

This clone was recorded only once. The CDR3 DNA is TGTGCCAGCAGGGGTAGCGGGAGGGACGAGCAGTACTTC. Protein product: CASRGSGRDEQYF. The chain uses TRBV2 and TRBJ2-7; 11 bases match TRBD2. The germline V gene has CDR1 SNHLY and CDR2 FYNNEI. This CDR3 is built from 13 residues. V lost 6 bases to trimming and J lost 5 bases; unmatched junction nucleotides: 3.

The J gene is TRBJ1-1, the V gene TRBV30; D gene unclear. The germline V gene encodes CDR1 GTSNPN and CDR2 SVGIG (reference sequence). V lost 2 bases and J 1 base, leaving 8 bases between the germline ends. The CDR3 consists of 13 residues. The CDR3 DNA follows: TGTGCCTGGAGTTCGACGGGGAACACTGAAGCTTTCTTT. Amino acid sequence: CAWSSTGNTEAFF.

This chain connects TRBV5-4 to TRBJ1-1; 7 bases match TRBD1. Germline CDR1 is SGHNT and CDR2 is YYREEE (reference sequence). This CDR3 contains 15 residues. V was clipped by 0 bases and J by 3 bases; unmatched bases: 5. The CDR3 nucleotides are TGTGCCAGCAGCTTGGTGAGGGGGCATGACACTGAAGCTTTCTTT. Its translation is CASSLVRGHDTEAFF.

V gene TRBV7-2 combines with J gene TRBJ2-1; the D gene is possibly TRBD1 (6 bases). CDR3 length: 15 residues. V was shortened by 7 bases and J by 7 bases, with 20 bases between the two germline ends. Germline V gene lookup returns CDR1 SGHTA and CDR2 FQGNSA. CDR3 loop: CASTSRTGLPNEQFF. The CDR3 coding sequence is TGTGCCAGCACCTCCCGAACAGGGCTCCCGAATGAGCAGTTCTTC.

The chain couples TRBV7-2 to TRBJ1-5, with 7 bases aligning to TRBD1. Germline V gives CDR1 SGHTA, CDR2 FQGNSA. The CDR3 sequence is 15 residues long. V was pared by 7 bases and J by 3 bases, with 9 bases of the junction left unmatched. The CDR3 loop reads CASTWSGGDNQPQHF. CDR3 bases: TGTGCCAGCACCTGGTCAGGGGGAGACAATCAGCCCCAGCATTTT.